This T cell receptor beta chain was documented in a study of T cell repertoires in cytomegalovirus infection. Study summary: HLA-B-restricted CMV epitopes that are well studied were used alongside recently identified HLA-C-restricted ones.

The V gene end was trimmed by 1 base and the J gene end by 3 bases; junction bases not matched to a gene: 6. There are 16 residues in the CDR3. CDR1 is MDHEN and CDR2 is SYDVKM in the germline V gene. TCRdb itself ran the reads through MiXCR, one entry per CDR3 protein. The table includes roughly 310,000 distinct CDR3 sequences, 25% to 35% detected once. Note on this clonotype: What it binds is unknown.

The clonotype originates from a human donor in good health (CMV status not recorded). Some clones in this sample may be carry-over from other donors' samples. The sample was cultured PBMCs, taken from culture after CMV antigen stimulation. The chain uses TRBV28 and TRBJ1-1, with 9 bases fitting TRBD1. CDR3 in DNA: TGTGCCAGCAGTTTATCGACAGGGGGAAAGGACACTGAAGCTTTCTTT. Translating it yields CASSLSTGGKDTEAFF.